Listed below are T cell receptor beta chains from one sample, sequenced in a study of cytomegalovirus exposure and HLA in healthy donors. Clones were read by immunoSEQ multiplex PCR, and TCRdb kept only the in-frame ones, dropping some. The table has around 130,000 clones, approximately 85% seen once; the top ten hold roughly 6.7%. Sequencing was done on a sample of PBMCs. Receptors were obtained from a woman aged 25-40 years in good health and CMV-seropositive. Each CDR3 is given with its conserved first and last residue. The D gene is left open where the match is weak. Clone size, where shown, is once, few, many, or a class for clones that have expanded.

TRBJ1-3	.	15	TRBV2	.	CASSEAKHSGNTIYF	TGTGCCAGCAGTGAAGCGAAGCACTCTGGAAACACCATATATTTT
TRBJ2-7	.	13	TRBV28	.	CASNRVRGYEQYF	TGTGCCAGCAACCGGGTCCGTGGCTACGAGCAGTACTTC
TRBJ2-7	.	14	TRBV28	.	CASREGVSSYEQYF	TGTGCCAGCAGGGAGGGCGTGAGCTCCTACGAGCAGTACTTC
TRBJ1-1	TRBD1	15	TRBV6-5	.	CASSYRDRENTEAFF	TGTGCCAGCAGTTACCGGGACAGGGAGAACACTGAAGCTTTCTTT
TRBJ2-1	.	15	TRBV7-9	.	CASSDRLSSYNEQFF	TGTGCCAGCAGCGACAGGTTAAGCTCCTACAATGAGCAGTTCTTC
TRBJ1-2	.	12	TRBV7-9	.	CASSYQGYGYTF	TGTGCCAGCAGCTATCAGGGGTATGGCTACACCTTC
TRBJ1-2	.	14	TRBV28	.	CASSLGQGYGGYTF	TGTGCCAGCAGTTTAGGGCAGGGTTACGGTGGCTACACCTTC
TRBJ2-7	TRBD2	17	TRBV5-1	.	CASSFGLAGPLYYEQYF	TGCGCCAGCAGCTTCGGACTAGCGGGGCCGTTGTACTACGAGCAGTACTTC
TRBJ1-1	TRBD1	14	TRBV29-1	.	CSVPDRGGGTEAFF	TGCAGCGTTCCGGACAGGGGGGGAGGTACTGAAGCTTTCTTT
TRBJ2-1	.	12	TRBV9	few	CASSVDRNEQFF	TGTGCCAGCAGCGTTGACAGAAATGAGCAGTTCTTC
TRBJ1-1	.	13	TRBV6-5	.	CASSEQANTEAFF	TGTGCCAGCAGCGAACAGGCGAACACTGAAGCTTTCTTT
TRBJ2-7	.	15	TRBV5-1	.	CASSLAQGILGEQYF	TGCGCCAGCAGCTTGGCCCAGGGGATCCTTGGAGAGCAGTACTTC
TRBJ1-1	TRBD1	13	TRBV6-6	.	CARSQGAGTEAFF	TGTGCCAGATCACAGGGGGCTGGTACTGAAGCTTTCTTT
TRBJ2-3	TRBD2	18	TRBV4-1	few	CASRPVGGASTLGDTQYF	TGCGCCAGCAGACCCGTGGGAGGGGCATCAACTTTGGGAGATACGCAGTATTTT
TRBJ2-5	TRBD2	16	TRBV5-1	.	CASSMTSGGYGETQYF	TGCGCCAGCAGCATGACTAGCGGGGGTTATGGGGAGACCCAGTACTTC
TRBJ1-1	.	13	TRBV30	.	CAWSVQGRTEAFF	TGTGCCTGGAGTGTACAGGGAAGGACTGAAGCTTTCTTT
TRBJ2-7	TRBD2	13	TRBV6-1	.	CASRLAGAYEQYF	TGTGCCAGCAGACTAGCGGGGGCCTACGAGCAGTACTTC
TRBJ1-2	TRBD1	20	TRBV2	.	CASRTSRYFTGAKGNYGYTF	TGTGCCAGCAGAACCTCTCGTTACTTCACAGGGGCAAAGGGAAACTATGGCTACACCTTC
TRBJ1-2	.	12	TRBV7-9	.	CASSLVGFGYTF	TGTGCCAGCAGCTTAGTCGGGTTCGGCTACACCTTC
TRBJ2-3	TRBD2	20	TRBV7-8	.	CASSLAPHRTSGGGADTQYF	TGTGCCAGCAGCTTAGCACCCCATAGGACTAGCGGGGGTGGTGCAGATACGCAGTATTTT
TRBJ2-1	.	12	TRBV1	.	CTSSYPCNEQFF	.
TRBJ2-5	TRBD1	14	TRBV6-4	few	CASSQGQGAKTQYF	TGTGCCAGCAGCCAGGGACAGGGGGCAAAGACCCAGTACTTC
TRBJ2-3	TRBD1	16	TRBV7-9	.	CASSRSGQRLTDTQYF	TGTGCCAGCAGCCGCTCGGGACAGAGACTCACAGATACGCAGTATTTT
TRBJ2-7	.	13	TRBV28	.	CASHLQGSYEQYF	TGTGCCAGCCACCTCCAGGGCTCCTACGAGCAGTACTTC
TRBJ1-6	TRBD1	16	TRBV28	.	CASSLRGQGSRSPLHF	TGTGCCAGCAGTTTGCGTGGACAGGGTAGCCGTTCACCCCTCCACTTT
TRBJ2-7	TRBD1	15	TRBV27	.	CASSLLGTGAYEQYF	TGTGCCAGCAGTTTATTGGGGACAGGGGCCTACGAGCAGTACTTC
TRBJ2-1	.	15	TRBV28	.	CASTRPGTGYNEQFF	TGTGCCAGCACCCGTCCCGGGACTGGTTACAATGAGCAGTTCTTC
TRBJ1-3	.	16	TRBV18	once	CASSPNGGGDGNTIYF	TGTGCCAGCTCACCGAACGGGGGGGGCGACGGAAACACCATATATTTT
TRBJ1-2	.	12	TRBV30	few	CAWSAHFYGYTF	TGTGCCTGGAGCGCACATTTCTATGGCTACACCTTC
TRBJ2-2	.	17	TRBV27	.	CASTSLWDQGLAGELFF	TGTGCCAGCACCTCTTTGTGGGACCAGGGGTTAGCCGGGGAGCTGTTTTTT
TRBJ1-1	TRBD1	15	TRBV5-1	.	CASSFGDRNNVEAFF	TGCGCCAGCAGCTTTGGGGACAGGAATAATGTTGAAGCTTTCTTT
TRBJ1-1	.	13	TRBV10-2	.	CASSGRVNTEAFF	TGCGCCAGCAGTGGCCGGGTCAACACTGAAGCTTTCTTT
TRBJ2-1	.	12	TRBV2	few	CASSEQYNEQFF	TGTGCCAGCAGTGAACAGTACAATGAGCAGTTCTTC
TRBJ1-2	TRBD1	14	TRBV9	few	CASSVGQGNYGYTF	TGTGCCAGCAGCGTAGGACAGGGCAACTATGGCTACACCTTC
TRBJ1-2	TRBD1	15	TRBV10-3	.	CAITAQGAENYGYTF	TGTGCTATCACCGCCCAGGGGGCGGAAAACTATGGCTACACCTTC
TRBJ2-7	TRBD2	14	TRBV10-3	once	CAITRTSGTYEQYF	TGTGCCATCACCCGGACTAGCGGGACCTACGAGCAGTACTTC
TRBJ2-1	TRBD2	19	TRBV9	.	CASSPGTSGRNPTYNEQFF	TGTGCCAGCAGCCCGGGGACTAGCGGGAGGAACCCTACTTACAATGAGCAGTTCTTC
TRBJ1-2	TRBD1	15	TRBV5-1	.	CASSPEGARFGGYTF	TGCGCCAGCAGTCCAGAGGGGGCCCGGTTTGGTGGCTACACCTTC
TRBJ1-1	.	13	TRBV19	.	CASSTSTETEAFF	TGTGCCAGTAGTACTTCGACAGAGACTGAAGCTTTCTTT
TRBJ1-1	.	17	TRBV12-1	.	CASSVVRGKDWYTEAFF	TGTGCCAGCAGCGTGGTGAGGGGGAAGGATTGGTACACTGAAGCTTTCTTT
TRBJ2-3	TRBD2	13	TRBV6-1	.	CASTGLVTDTQYF	TGTGCCAGCACGGGACTAGTCACAGATACGCAGTATTTT
TRBJ2-1	TRBD2	15	TRBV13	.	CASSFLAGAYNEQFF	TGTGCCAGCAGCTTTCTAGCGGGGGCGTACAATGAGCAGTTCTTC
TRBJ1-1	.	16	TRBV14	.	CASSQDRFPRNTEAFF	TGTGCCAGCAGCCAAGATCGCTTTCCGCGAAACACTGAAGCTTTCTTT
TRBJ2-7	TRBD1	14	TRBV6-5	.	CASSYGTGTYEQYF	TGTGCCAGCAGTTACGGGACAGGGACCTACGAGCAGTACTTC
TRBJ1-2	.	16	TRBV19	.	CASSIDLRPEGGGYTF	TGTGCCAGTAGTATAGATCTAAGGCCGGAAGGAGGAGGCTACACCTTC